This TCR beta chain was recorded in a study of OX40 agonist ivuxolimab in advanced cancers. Clones were read by immunoSEQ multiplex PCR, and TCRdb kept only the in-frame ones, dropping some. The repertoire holds 65,000 to 80,000 clones, with roughly 84% as singletons. V was pared by 0 bases and J by 6 bases, with 8 bases of the junction left unmatched. CDR3 size: 17 residues. Germline values: CDR1 LGHNA, CDR2 YSLEER. Material: CD4+ or CD8+ T cells sorted from blood, obtained in a trial of the OX40 agonist ivuxolimab. The source of this sequence is an adult with an advanced solid tumor such as melanoma, head and neck, liver or kidney cancer. V and J are TRBV4-3 and TRBJ1-4, with TRBD1 identical over 9 bases. The CDR3 nucleotides are TGCGCCAGCAGCCAAGATCCCCGACAGGGGGTGGATGAAAAACTGTTTTTT. Translating gives CASSQDPRQGVDEKLFF.